This T cell receptor beta chain comes out of a study of response to subunit inactivated influenza vaccine. Study-wide points: Authors proposed each seasonal influenza vaccination draws in few new T cells.

Concerning this clonotype itself: No antigen is known for it.

A single record per CDR3 protein comes from TCRdb applying MiXCR to the RT-PCR reads. The sample has about 300,000 distinct CDR3 sequences, 20% to 25% seen once; the top ten hold roughly 10%. Per germline, CDR1 SGHRS and CDR2 YFSETQ. Trimming removed 0 bases at V and 5 bases at J, with 11 bases between. The CDR3 runs 14 residues. The chain recombines TRBV5-1 with TRBJ2-5, with TRBD1 as a possible D gene (5 bases). Sequenced here: PBMCs from blood, sampled 21 months after vaccination. The receptor was isolated from a man aged 45-69 years who received an inactivated influenza vaccine. CDR3 amino acids: CASSLGQLSETQYF. The CDR3 nucleotides are TGCGCCAGCAGCTTGGGACAGCTCTCGGAGACCCAGTACTTC.